This TCR beta chain was retrieved from a study of shared clonotypes between healthy human individuals. This CDR3 is 15 amino acids long. Per germline, CDR1 SGHTA and CDR2 FQGNSA. The junction had 5 bases not matched to a gene; V was cut back by 5 bases and J by 2 bases. The study ran the assay at deep level. Measured with immunoSEQ multiplex PCR; TCRdb has only the in-frame clones, and not every one. Seen here are about 2.2 million clones, about 93% observed once, and the top ten hold 1.5% to 2%. This clone showed up just once. Its target is not known. Study-wide points: Investigators expected sequencing depth to affect clonotype sharing among donors.

In the naive CD8 group, cells lacked CD45RO and were positively selected for CCR7, so terminally differentiated effector memory CD45RA+ cells were left out. This chain uses TRBV7-2 with TRBJ2-5; 10 bases fit TRBD2. Sequencing input: naive CD8+ T cells from PBMCs. This clonotype was sampled from a man between 18 and 35 years old in good health. Some clones in this sample may be carry-over from other donors' samples. CDR3 sequence: CASSPSGRVQETQYF. Written as DNA, the CDR3 is TGTGCCAGCAGCCCTAGCGGGAGAGTGCAAGAGACCCAGTACTTC.